The next 30 T cell receptor beta chains were all read from a single sample in a study of Tregs in tolerant kidney transplant recipients. The nonmyeloablative bone marrow transplants came from related graft donors, with transient mixed chimerism. Sequencing was performed with immunoSEQ multiplex PCR; in TCRdb, only in-frame clones are kept and a portion is missing. This sample carries fewer than 95,000 clones, approximately 94% of them seen once, and the ten largest clones take around 1.6%. The sample in question was CD4+ T cells from blood (PBMCs), obtained 12 months after the transplant. The receptor set was obtained from a human patient who received a combined kidney and bone marrow transplant. Some T cells may be provided by the graft donor.

The J gene is TRBJ2-1, the V gene TRBV11-2, with 13 bases that match TRBD2. The trim removed 5 bases at V and 9 bases at J, leaving 7 bases unmatched. The germline V gene encodes CDR1 SGHAT and CDR2 FQNNGV. The CDR3 length is 15 residues. CDR3 sequence (DNA): TGTGCCAGCAGCCGCGGGACTAGCGGGACTCTTGAGCAGTTCTTC. Its protein product is CASSRGTSGTLEQFF.

The V and J genes are TRBV6-6 and TRBJ1-1, with D possibly TRBD1 on 5 matching bases. V was pared by 6 bases and J by 1 base, with 18 bases between. CDR3 length: 16 amino acids. Germline V lookup: CDR1 MNHNY, CDR2 SVGAGI (reference sequence). CDR3 in amino acids: CASSPSWQGSNTEAFF. For the CDR3, the DNA is TGTGCCAGCAGCCCCAGTTGGCAGGGTTCGAACACTGAAGCTTTCTTT.

This rearrangement joins TRBV4-3 to TRBJ1-2; TRBD1 might be the D (6 bases). Germline CDR1 and CDR2: LGHNA and YSLEER. Trimming stripped 0 bases from V and 4 bases from J, with 15 bases between. The CDR3 totals 16 residues. The CDR3 reads CASSQDYRDDGYGYTF. The CDR3 DNA sequence: TGCGCCAGCAGCCAAGACTACAGGGACGATGGCTATGGCTACACCTTC.

The rearrangement links TRBV7-8 to TRBJ2-2; 10 bases fit TRBD2. Unmatched junction bases numbered 6, after V lost 3 bases and J lost 5 bases. From germline, CDR1 is SGHVS and CDR2 FQNEAQ. The CDR3 runs 16 residues. The CDR3 region has the DNA TGTGCCAGCAGCTTGGGTCTAGCGGGAGTTACCGGGGAGCTGTTTTTT. Its translation: CASSLGLAGVTGELFF. The whole variable domain, filled in from reference TRBV7-8 and TRBJ2-2, reads GAGVSQSPRYKVAKRGQDVALRCDPISGHVSLFWYQQALGQGPEFLTYFQNEAQLDKSGLPSDRFFAERPEGSVSTLKIQRTQQEDSAVYLCASSLGLAGVTGELFFGEGSRLTVL.

This chain connects TRBV18 to TRBJ2-7, with 7 bases matching TRBD2. This CDR3 is 16 amino acids long. V trimming: 0 bases; J trimming: 4 bases; junction bases outside the gene matches: 9. The V gene's germline CDR1 is KGHSH and CDR2 LQKENI. The CDR3 here is CASSPPTATGGYEQYF. CDR3 coding DNA: TGTGCCAGCTCACCACCCACAGCGACGGGAGGATACGAGCAGTACTTC. Looking up the rest from reference TRBV18 and TRBJ2-7 gives the full variable domain: NAGVMQNPRHLVRRRGQEARLRCSPMKGHSHVYWYRQLPEEGLKFMVYLQKENIIDESGMPKERFSAEFPKEGPSILRIQQVVRGDSAAYFCASSPPTATGGYEQYFGPGTRLTVT.

J is TRBJ2-5 and V is TRBV29-1; 7 bases match TRBD1. The CDR3 contains 14 residues. V lost 4 bases, J lost 4 bases, and 9 bases stayed unmatched. Germline V gene data show CDR1 as SQVTM and CDR2 as ANQGSEA. CDR3 in amino acids: CSVAPRGSGETQYF. DNA for the CDR3: TGCAGCGTTGCCCCCAGGGGGAGTGGAGAGACCCAGTACTTC.

The chain combines TRBV7-9 with TRBJ2-1, with a tentative D call TRBD1 (6 bases). V lost 4 bases and J 8 bases, leaving 21 bases between the germline ends. CDR1 SEHNR and CDR2 FQNEAQ come from the germline V gene (reference sequence). The CDR3 has 16 amino acids. The CDR3 reads CASSSPLDSPWDEQFF. CDR3 coding DNA: TGTGCCAGCAGCTCCCCGTTGGACAGCCCGTGGGATGAGCAGTTCTTC.

This chain links TRBV30 with TRBJ1-1, with D hard to call. Trimming left V 1 base short and J 7 bases short, with 7 bases between. The CDR3 length is 11 residues. Germline V CDR1 and CDR2: GTSNPN, SVGIG (reference sequence). The CDR3 DNA follows: TGTGCCTGGAGTGAAAGACTTGAAGCTTTCTTT. Protein product: CAWSERLEAFF.

The gene calls are TRBV4-2 and TRBJ2-7, with 10 positions matching TRBD2. Germline assignment: CDR1 LGHNA and CDR2 YNFKEQ. The CDR3 has 16 amino acids. V gave up 4 bases and J gave up 3 bases; unmatched junction bases: 9. The CDR3 nucleotides are TGTGCCAGCAGCCGAATATTAGCGGGAGGAGACTACGAGCAGTACTTC. Amino acid sequence: CASSRILAGGDYEQYF.

This sequence joins TRBV2 and TRBJ1-2; perhaps TRBD1 as D (6 bases). This CDR3 has 13 amino acids. Per the germline V gene, CDR1 is SNHLY and CDR2 is FYNNEI. With 4 bases removed from V and 6 bases from J, the gap between germline ends came to 12 bases. CDR3: CASSVAPGDGYTF. CDR3 coding DNA: TGTGCCAGCAGTGTCGCTCCAGGGGATGGCTACACCTTC. Using reference TRBV2 and TRBJ1-2 for the parts outside the CDR3, the full variable domain is EPEVTQTPSHQVTQMGQEVILRCVPISNHLYFYWYRQILGQKVEFLVSFYNNEISEKSEIFDDQFSVERPDGSNFTLKIRSTKLEDSAMYFCASSVAPGDGYTFGSGTRLTVV.

This sequence joins TRBV5-1 and TRBJ2-6; 7 positions match TRBD1. Germline V gene sequence: CDR1 SGHRS, CDR2 YFSETQ. Unmatched junction bases numbered 0, after V lost 1 base and J lost 2 bases. There are 15 residues in the CDR3. Written as DNA, the CDR3 is TGCGCCAGCAGCTTGACAGGGGCTGGGGCCAACGTCCTGACTTTC. Translated: CASSLTGAGANVLTF.

This clone was counted a single time. The same CDR3 can be traced to other DNA sequences in this sample. V is TRBV4-1 and J is TRBJ2-1; TRBD2 aligns across 8 bases. This CDR3 is 17 amino acids long. CDR1 is MGHRA, CDR2 YSYEKL, per germline. V dropped 5 bases and J dropped 5; count of bases not matched to a gene: 14. This CDR3 is CASSRTGRVAGHNEQFF. The CDR3 DNA reads TGCGCCAGCAGCAGAACGGGCCGGGTAGCGGGGCACAATGAGCAGTTCTTC.

V is TRBV9 and J is TRBJ1-3; 7 nucleotides match TRBD1. Germline-derived CDR1 and CDR2 are SGDLS and YYNGEE. This CDR3 comprises 14 residues. V dropped 3 bases and J dropped 1; count of bases not matched to a gene: 1. CDR3 loop: CASSATGSGNTIYF. DNA of the CDR3: TGTGCCAGCAGCGCGACAGGGTCTGGAAACACCATATATTTT.

Concerning this clone itself: Germline and junction disagree at one end, which may indicate a read error. This sample also contains other DNA sequences that code for the same CDR3. The chain couples TRBV19 to TRBJ1-5; 9 bases map to TRBD1. CDR3 length equals 18 residues. Germline CDR1 reads LNHDA; CDR2 reads SQIVND (reference sequence). CDR3 sequence: CASSIRMYWTGVVQPQHF. DNA for the CDR3: TGCGCCAGTAGTATAAGGATGTACTGGACAGGGGTGGTTCAGCCCCAGCATTTT. Drawing the rest from reference TRBV19 and TRBJ1-5, the complete variable domain is DGGITQSPKYLFRKEGQNVTLSCEQNLNHDAMYWYRQDPGQGLRLIYYSQIVNDFQKGDIAEGYSVSREKKESFPLTVTSAQKNPTAFYLCASSIRMYWTGVVQPQHFGDGTRLSIL.

V gene TRBV7-9 combines with J gene TRBJ1-2; 7 nucleotides line up with TRBD1. V lost 3 bases and J lost 3; bases outside the gene matches: 1. The CDR3 has 13 residues. Germline V gene data show CDR1 as SEHNR and CDR2 as FQNEAQ (reference sequence). The CDR3 DNA sequence: TGTGCCAGCAGCTTCAGGGGGTACTATGGCTACACCTTC. Amino acid sequence: CASSFRGYYGYTF.

This chain uses TRBV10-3 with TRBJ1-4; D is perhaps TRBD1 (5 bases). Germline V CDR1 and CDR2: ENHRY, SYGVKD. V lost 3 bases, J lost 2 bases, and 13 bases lay in between. The CDR3 is 16 residues long. The CDR3 DNA sequence: TGTGCCATCAGTGAAACCCCAGGGAAGACTAATGAAAAACTGTTTTTT. Residues: CAISETPGKTNEKLFF.

In DNA, the CDR3 is TGTGCCAGCAGCCGTCGGACAGGACAGTACGAGCAGTACTTC. Amino acids: CASSRRTGQYEQYF. The genes are TRBV11-2 and TRBJ2-7, with 7 bases aligning to TRBD1. Germline CDR1 reads SGHAT; CDR2 reads FQNNGV. The CDR3 has 14 amino acids. Trimming took 5 bases from V and 4 from J; bases not matched to a gene: 8.

The chain combines TRBV20-1 with TRBJ2-4; the D is unclear. The CDR3 totals 11 residues. Germline V gene lookup returns CDR1 DFQATT and CDR2 SNEGSKA (reference sequence). V was clipped by 3 bases and J by 8 bases, with 8 bases between them. The CDR3 loop reads CSASDNYIQYF. The CDR3 region has the DNA TGCAGTGCTAGTGACAACTACATTCAGTACTTC.

This clone was found once. The chain couples TRBV15 to TRBJ1-5; 7 nucleotides agree with TRBD1. V shed 4 bases, J shed 0 bases, and the junction held 6 bases outside the gene matches. CDR1 is LNHNV and CDR2 is YYDKDF in the germline V gene (reference sequence). The CDR3 loop spans 16 amino acids. CDR3 residues: CATSTMDRISNQPQHF. DNA of the CDR3: TGTGCCACCAGCACGATGGACAGGATTAGCAATCAGCCCCAGCATTTT.

J is TRBJ2-5 and V is TRBV5-1; D gene uncertain. Gene TRBJ2-7 matches the end of the DNA better, so the J call may be wrong. CDR1 SGHRS and CDR2 YFSETQ come from the germline V gene. The CDR3 has 13 amino acids. The CDR3: CASSLVRNYEQYF. CDR3 nucleotides: TGCGCCAGCAGCTTGGTTAGGAACTACGAGCAGTACTTC.

This clone was recorded only once. This rearrangement joins TRBV20-1 to TRBJ2-5; D is perhaps TRBD1 (6 bases). Germline CDR1 and CDR2: DFQATT and SNEGSKA (reference sequence). V was clipped by 3 bases and J by 13 bases, with 15 bases between them. The CDR3 contains 11 residues. CDR3 sequence reads: CSASWAGVVYF. The CDR3 coding sequence is TGCAGTGCTAGTTGGGCAGGGGTTGTGTACTTC.

This clone was observed once. The V gene is TRBV5-5, the J gene TRBJ2-3; TRBD1 agrees at 11 bases. Germline values: CDR1 SGHKS, CDR2 YYEKEE (reference sequence). The CDR3 contains 15 residues. V dropped 3 bases and J dropped 3; count of bases not matched to a gene: 3. The CDR3 coding sequence is TGTGCCAGCAGCTGGGGACAGGGGGAGACAGATACGCAGTATTTT. Translated, it gives CASSWGQGETDTQYF.

This clone was counted between two and nine times. The rearrangement uses TRBV6-5 and TRBJ2-2, with TRBD1 matching 9 bases. The V segment lost 6 bases and the J segment 3 bases; nucleotides outside the gene matches: 2. CDR1 and CDR2 (germline): MNHEY, SVGAGI. The length of the CDR3 is 14 residues. The CDR3 reads CASRRDRDTGELFF. DNA of the CDR3: TGTGCCAGCAGACGGGACAGGGACACCGGGGAGCTGTTTTTT.

This rearrangement joins TRBV6-6 to TRBJ2-5; 7 nucleotides agree with TRBD1. This CDR3 has 15 residues. V dropped 0 bases and J dropped 1; count of bases not matched to a gene: 2. CDR1 and CDR2 (germline): MNHNY, SVGAGI (reference sequence). CDR3 sequence: CASSYSHRGQETQYF. CDR3 coding DNA: TGTGCCAGCAGTTACTCCCACAGGGGCCAAGAGACCCAGTACTTC.

CDR3 DNA: TGCGCCAGCAGCCAAGTTAATCTTGGGTTCCTAGCGGGGGGAGAGACCCAGTACTTC. As protein: CASSQVNLGFLAGGETQYF. V gene TRBV4-1 combines with J gene TRBJ2-5; 11 nucleotides line up with TRBD2. Germline-derived CDR1 and CDR2 are MGHRA and YSYEKL. Germline trimming cut 1 base from V and 4 bases from J; bases unmatched to any gene: 14. The CDR3 extends over 19 amino acids.

Of note for this clone: Compared with germline, one end of the junction differs, possibly owing to a read error. The V and J genes are TRBV4-3 and TRBJ2-1; possible D gene TRBD2, 5 bases. From germline, CDR1 is LGHNA and CDR2 YSLEER. The CDR3 loop spans 13 amino acids. This CDR3 is CASGQEYGVKQFF. CDR3 DNA sequence: TGCGCCAGCGGCCAAGAATACGGGGTGAAGCAGTTCTTC.

This sequence joins TRBV5-5 and TRBJ1-3; a weak D match, TRBD1 (6 bases). Germline loops: CDR1 SGHKS, CDR2 YYEKEE (reference sequence). Trimming removed 0 bases at V and 2 bases at J, with 9 bases between. The CDR3 loop spans 15 amino acids. The CDR3 bases are TGTGCCAGCAGCTTGGTGGGGGCCCCTGGAAACACCATATATTTT. This translates into CASSLVGAPGNTIYF.

The gene calls are TRBV7-2 and TRBJ2-7; TRBD1 is a possible D gene (6 bases). From germline, CDR1 is SGHTA and CDR2 FQGNSA. The V and J ends lost 4 bases and 3 bases respectively, with 13 bases between them. This CDR3 comprises 14 residues. CDR3 bases: TGTGCCAGCAGCTATGGGGGCCGATACTACGAGCAGTACTTC. Translation: CASSYGGRYYEQYF. The whole variable domain, remainder taken from reference TRBV7-2 and TRBJ2-7, is GAGVSQSPSNKVTEKGKDVELRCDPISGHTALYWYRQSLGQGLEFLIYFQGNSAPDKSGLPSDRFSAERTGGSVSTLTIQRTQQEDSAVYLCASSYGGRYYEQYFGPGTRLTVT.

V and J are TRBV7-8 and TRBJ1-2, with 10 nucleotides matching TRBD1. The ends lost 5 bases at V and 4 bases at J; junction bases unmatched: 4. This CDR3 is built from 14 residues. From germline, CDR1 is SGHVS and CDR2 FQNEAQ. CDR3 DNA: TGTGCCAGCAGCGGCCGGGACAGGGGCTATGGCTACACCTTC. It specifies CASSGRDRGYGYTF.

The rearrangement joins TRBV30 to TRBJ2-7; 7 bases align to TRBD2. V lost 5 bases to trimming and J lost 7 bases; unmatched junction nucleotides: 8. From germline, CDR1 is GTSNPN and CDR2 SVGIG (reference sequence). This CDR3 comprises 12 residues. The chain's CDR3 is CAWDFGRGEQYF. In nucleotides, the CDR3 is TGTGCCTGGGATTTTGGGCGGGGGGAGCAGTACTTC.